This T cell receptor (beta chain) was captured by sequencing in a study of blood T cells in healthy people across ages. V trimming: 6 bases; J trimming: 0 bases; junction bases outside the gene matches: 16. Germline assignment: CDR1 DFQATT and CDR2 SNEGSKA (reference sequence). The CDR3 is 17 residues long. Through a sample-barcoded 5' primer and a J-beta primer mix, a second PCR was run for roughly 6 to 12 cycles. Researchers report that a template-switch adaptor with 12 random nucleotides tagged each cDNA molecule. Individual samples furnished no less than 3 million CDR3-containing paired-end reads apiece. TCRdb called the 5' RACE reads again in MiXCR, with one record for every CDR3 protein. The sample lists about 1.8 million distinct CDR3 sequences; less than 50% were seen once. This clonotype occurred a few times.

Material for sequencing was blood. The clonotype was recovered from a woman aged 40 to 50 in good health. J is TRBJ2-5 and V is TRBV20-1; TRBD1 aligns across 7 bases. DNA of the CDR3: TGCAGTGCCCTTGGGGTACAGGGGCCAGTGTACCAAGAGACCCAGTACTTC. As protein: CSALGVQGPVYQETQYF.